Shown below are 17 T cell receptor beta chains from a single sample sequenced in a study of identical twins. TCRdb recomputed calls from the 5' RACE reads with MiXCR, one row per CDR3 protein. The sample contains approximately 530,000 distinct CDR3 sequences, 20% to 25% of which appear only once. This sample also appeared in a second study, on yellow fever vaccine responses in identical twins.

The specimen sequenced was CD4+ T cells sorted from blood. The receptors come from a woman between 18 and 29 years old in good health.

The genes are TRBV12-3 or TRBV12-4 and TRBJ2-3; tentative D call: TRBD1 (5 bases). This CDR3 has 16 residues. V lost 8 bases to trimming and J lost 4 bases, with 22 bases between them. CDR3 nucleotide sequence: TGTGCCAGCGACAACACCAAACTCCAGGGTGCAGATACGCAGTATTTT. Protein sequence: CASDNTKLQGADTQYF.

The CDR3 DNA reads TGTGCCAGTGCGACTAGTTTGTACGAGCAGTACTTC. This sequence encodes CASATSLYEQYF. The gene calls are TRBV12-3 or TRBV12-4 and TRBJ2-7, with D possibly being TRBD2 (6 bases). V lost 9 bases and J lost 4, with 13 bases in between. This CDR3 comprises 12 residues.

This rearrangement joins TRBV7-6 to TRBJ1-3; D is undetermined. The ends were cut back, 0 bases at V and 4 bases at J, with 4 bases in the middle. Germline V gene lookup returns CDR1 SGHVS and CDR2 FNYEAQ. CDR3 length: 13 amino acids. The CDR3 here is CASSLARGNTIYF. The CDR3 DNA sequence: TGTGCCAGCAGCTTAGCTCGGGGAAACACCATATATTTT.

In its sample, this clonotype was seen a few times. This rearrangement joins TRBV3-1 to TRBJ1-6; D uncertain. Trimming took off 3 bases at V and 2 bases at J, with 8 bases between the two ends. The CDR3 spans 15 residues. The germline V gene has CDR1 LGHDT and CDR2 YNNKEL (reference sequence). The CDR3 sequence is CASSHPRAYNSPLHF. CDR3 coding DNA: TGTGCCAGCAGCCATCCTCGGGCCTATAATTCACCCCTCCACTTT.

The table lists this clonotype with a few counts. The rearrangement links TRBV2 to TRBJ2-1; TRBD2 agrees at 14 bases. Per germline, CDR1 SNHLY and CDR2 FYNNEI. This CDR3 is 15 amino acids long. After removal of 4 bases from V and 6 bases from J, the junction contained 2 bases not matched to a gene. This CDR3 reads CASSATSGGVNEQFF. The CDR3 DNA reads TGTGCCAGCAGTGCGACTAGCGGGGGGGTCAATGAGCAGTTCTTC.

At least ten counts were recorded for this clonotype. The chain recombines TRBV5-1 with TRBJ1-4, with 7 bases matching TRBD1. The trim removed 0 bases at V and 4 bases at J, leaving 9 bases unmatched. The CDR3 covers 17 residues. Germline assignment: CDR1 SGHRS and CDR2 YFSETQ. This CDR3 reads CASSLAKGGAGNEKLFF. In nucleotides, the CDR3 is TGCGCCAGCAGCTTGGCCAAAGGGGGCGCCGGTAATGAAAAACTGTTTTTT.

V usage is TRBV10-3 and J usage is TRBJ2-3; 7 bases line up with TRBD2. Looked up from germline, CDR1 is ENHRY and CDR2 is SYGVKD. The CDR3 sequence is 15 residues long. Trimming removed 10 bases from V and 4 bases from J; junction bases left unmatched: 14. The CDR3 DNA sequence: TGTGCCACCTCCGGGGAGGGACCCGGTCCAGATACGCAGTATTTT. This encodes CATSGEGPGPDTQYF.

The chain combines TRBV6-4 with TRBJ2-3; tentatively, D is TRBD1 or TRBD2 (5 bases each). CDR3 length: 15 residues. Per germline, CDR1 MRHNA and CDR2 SNTAGT. V was cut by 5 bases and J by 1 base, with 13 bases left in between. The CDR3 DNA follows: TGTGCCAGCAGTCCCTGGGGGTCGGGCACAGATACGCAGTATTTT. Protein: CASSPWGSGTDTQYF.

V usage is TRBV7-9 and J usage is TRBJ2-3; D gene ambiguous. V was trimmed by 7 bases and J by 5 bases, leaving 7 bases between them. The CDR3 totals 11 residues. Germline V gives CDR1 SEHNR, CDR2 FQNEAQ (reference sequence). Here the CDR3 DNA reads TGTGCCAGCACGCCAGGAGATACGCAGTATTTT. Its translation: CASTPGDTQYF.

V is TRBV20-1 and J is TRBJ2-6; 8 bases agree with TRBD2. From germline, CDR1 is DFQATT and CDR2 SNEGSKA (reference sequence). CDR3 length: 18 amino acids. V shed 0 bases and J 0 bases; nucleotides not matched to a gene: 7. As DNA, the CDR3 is TGCAGTGCTAGAGATTTGTCGGGGGGGAGCTCTGGGGCCAACGTCCTGACTTTC. This codes for CSARDLSGGSSGANVLTF.

V is TRBV7-6 and J is TRBJ2-2, with D possibly matching TRBD2 (6 bases). The CDR3 sequence is 15 residues long. The germline CDR1 and CDR2 sequences are SGHVS and FNYEAQ. Trimming left V 5 bases short and J 2 bases short, with 12 bases between. The CDR3 region is CASSPRGKNTGELFF. CDR3 coding DNA: TGTGCCAGCAGCCCCCGGGGGAAAAACACCGGGGAGCTGTTTTTT. Drawing the rest from reference TRBV7-6 and TRBJ2-2, the complete variable domain is GAGVSQSPRYKVTKRGQDVALRCDPISGHVSLYWYRQALGQGPEFLTYFNYEAQQDKSGLPNDRFSAERPEGSISTLTIQRTEQRDSAMYRCASSPRGKNTGELFFGEGSRLTVL.

The chain recombines TRBV20-1 with TRBJ1-5; D not certain. The CDR3 consists of 12 residues. V dropped 3 bases and J dropped 5 bases, with 8 bases sitting between them. CDR1 is DFQATT, CDR2 SNEGSKA, per germline (reference sequence). The CDR3 is CSASFRDQPQHF. DNA of the CDR3: TGCAGTGCTAGTTTCCGAGATCAGCCCCAGCATTTT.

The J gene is TRBJ2-3, the V gene TRBV12-3 or TRBV12-4, with 13 nucleotides matching TRBD2. Losses at the gene ends were 6 bases for V and 6 bases for J; bases not matched to a gene: 9. This CDR3 is 16 amino acids long. The CDR3 region is CASRTGLAGDEDTQYF. CDR3 nucleotide sequence: TGTGCCAGCAGAACCGGACTAGCGGGAGACGAGGATACGCAGTATTTT.

The genes are TRBV10-3 and TRBJ2-3, with no clear D. CDR3 size: 12 residues. Germline V gene lookup returns CDR1 ENHRY and CDR2 SYGVKD. The V and J ends lost 8 bases and 3 bases respectively, with 9 bases between them. CDR3 sequence (DNA): TGTGCCATCCGAGGCCAAACAGATACGCAGTATTTT. This encodes CAIRGQTDTQYF.

This clonotype was seen more than once but under ten times. The genes are TRBV24-1 and TRBJ2-5; TRBD2 matches at 10 bases. The CDR3 runs 16 residues. Germline CDR1 and CDR2: KGHDR and SFDVKD. V was clipped by 4 bases and J by 2 bases; unmatched bases: 6. The CDR3 DNA reads TGTGCCACCAGTGAGCCAGGACTAGCGGAACAAGAGACCCAGTACTTC. As protein: CATSEPGLAEQETQYF.

This clonotype was counted only a few times. This sequence joins TRBV28 and TRBJ2-4; maybe TRBD1 (5 bases). CDR3 length: 15 residues. Germline CDR1 reads MDHEN; CDR2 reads SYDVKM. The germline V and J ends were trimmed by 1 base and 0 bases, with 7 bases remaining between them. The CDR3 spells CASSLLDKAKNIQYF. For the CDR3, the DNA is TGTGCCAGCAGTTTATTGGACAAAGCCAAAAACATTCAGTACTTC.

This clonotype was counted a few times. The V and J genes are TRBV6-1 and TRBJ2-2; 12 nucleotides agree with TRBD2. Germline V gene data show CDR1 as MNHNS and CDR2 as SASEGT. The CDR3 is 14 amino acids. The J segment lost 6 bases and the V segment lost 8 bases, leaving 4 bases of the junction unmatched. CDR3 sequence reads: CASRTSGKAGELFF. The CDR3 DNA follows: TGTGCCAGCCGGACTAGCGGGAAAGCCGGGGAGCTGTTTTTT.